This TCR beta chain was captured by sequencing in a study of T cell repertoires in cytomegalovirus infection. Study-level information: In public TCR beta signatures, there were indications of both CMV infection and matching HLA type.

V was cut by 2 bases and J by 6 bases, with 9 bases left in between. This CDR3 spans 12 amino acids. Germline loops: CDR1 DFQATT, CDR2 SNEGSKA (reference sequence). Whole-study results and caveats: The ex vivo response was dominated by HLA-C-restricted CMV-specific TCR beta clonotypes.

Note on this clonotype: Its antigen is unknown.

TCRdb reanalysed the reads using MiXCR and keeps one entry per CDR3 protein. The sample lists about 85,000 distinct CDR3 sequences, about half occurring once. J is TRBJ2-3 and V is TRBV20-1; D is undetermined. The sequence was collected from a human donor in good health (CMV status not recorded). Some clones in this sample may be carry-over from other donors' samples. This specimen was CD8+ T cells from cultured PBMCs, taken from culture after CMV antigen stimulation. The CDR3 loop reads CSARTPRDTQYF. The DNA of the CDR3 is TGCAGTGCTAGAACCCCCAGGGATACGCAGTATTTT.